What follows are 15 T cell receptor beta chains derived from one specimen sequenced in a study of human T cells and chemical hapten exposure. TCRdb fed the RACE reads into MiXCR, producing one record per CDR3 protein. The sample gives over 100,000 distinct CDR3 sequences, roughly a tenth of which show up once; about 3.1% is in the top ten. Time point here: patch test 2, 6 weeks after DPC sensitization. Treatment specified: therapeutic diphenylcyclopropenone sensitization with weekly scalp DPC. The input for sequencing was whole blood, taken in connection with sensitization to the hapten diphenylcyclopropenone (DPC). These receptors originate from a woman in her forties with alopecia areata. Some clones in this sample may be carry-over from other donors' samples.

This clonotype was detected many times. The rearrangement uses TRBV7-6 and TRBJ2-3, with D unclear. CDR1 is SGHVS, CDR2 FNYEAQ, per germline. The ends were cut back, 3 bases at V and 2 bases at J, with 3 bases in the middle. The CDR3 has 12 residues. CDR3 bases: TGTGCCAGCAGCTTGGCCACAGATACGCAGTATTTT. Translated, it gives CASSLATDTQYF. The entire variable domain, with the rest obtained from reference TRBV7-6 and TRBJ2-3, is as follows: GAGVSQSPRYKVTKRGQDVALRCDPISGHVSLYWYRQALGQGPEFLTYFNYEAQQDKSGLPNDRFSAERPEGSISTLTIQRTEQRDSAMYRCASSLATDTQYFGPGTRLTVL.

This clonotype occurred many times. V is TRBV6-5 and J is TRBJ1-1; D is uncertain. This CDR3 has 13 residues. Germline V gene lookup returns CDR1 MNHEY and CDR2 SVGAGI. Trimming pared 8 bases from V and 6 bases from J, leaving 16 bases between. The CDR3 protein is CASRRLRDSEAFF. DNA of the CDR3: TGTGCCAGCCGTCGGCTAAGGGATTCTGAAGCTTTCTTT.

Many counts were recorded for this clonotype. The CDR3 here is CSAQRSQETQYF. The CDR3 DNA reads TGCAGTGCCCAGCGGAGCCAAGAGACCCAGTACTTC. This chain connects TRBV20-1 to TRBJ2-5, with D possibly being TRBD2 (5 bases). The CDR3 covers 12 residues. V was cut by 6 bases and J by 1 base, with 9 bases left in between. Germline CDR1 is DFQATT and CDR2 is SNEGSKA (reference sequence).

This clonotype was seen many times. The chain employs TRBV29-1 and TRBJ2-3; no clear D. Germline-derived CDR1 and CDR2 are SQVTM and ANQGSEA. V was pared by 4 bases and J by 4 bases, with 6 bases between. The CDR3 is made up of 11 amino acids. CDR3 residues: CSVAWADTQYF. CDR3 in DNA: TGCAGCGTTGCTTGGGCAGATACGCAGTATTTT.

The V and J genes are TRBV18 and TRBJ1-1; D ambiguous. CDR3 length equals 15 residues. Trimming took off 0 bases at V and 1 base at J, with 9 bases between the two ends. CDR1 is KGHSH and CDR2 is LQKENI in the germline V gene. The CDR3 DNA is TGTGCCAGCTCACCACCGGTAGGCAAGAACACTGAAGCTTTCTTT. Protein product: CASSPPVGKNTEAFF.

This clonotype has just a few counts. The chain employs TRBV7-6 and TRBJ2-7; a possible D gene is TRBD2 (5 bases). Germline loops: CDR1 SGHVS, CDR2 FNYEAQ. This CDR3 is 15 amino acids long. V lost 1 base to trimming and J lost 2 bases, with 12 bases between them. CDR3 in DNA: TGTGCCAGCAGCTTAGGGGATAGCGCAACCTACGAGCAGTACTTC. Amino acids: CASSLGDSATYEQYF.

This clonotype was recorded a few times. This chain links TRBV18 with TRBJ2-7; D gene uncertain. Deletions cut 0 bases from V and 4 bases from J, with 7 bases between. Germline CDR1 KGHSH, CDR2 LQKENI. CDR3 length: 13 amino acids. In DNA, the CDR3 is TGTGCCAGCTCACCACCGGATGAATACGAGCAGTACTTC. This encodes CASSPPDEYEQYF.

Many counts were recorded for this clonotype. This chain links TRBV28 with TRBJ2-1; the D is unclear. Per the germline V gene, CDR1 is MDHEN and CDR2 is SYDVKM. The CDR3 spans 16 residues. V dropped 3 bases and J dropped 3 bases, with 15 bases sitting between them. Here the CDR3 reads CASSFSRIWGYNEQFF. The DNA of the CDR3 is TGTGCCAGCAGTTTCTCGAGGATATGGGGCTACAATGAGCAGTTCTTC.

This clonotype was recorded at least ten times. This chain connects TRBV18 to TRBJ2-5; no definite D call. The V gene lost 3 bases and the J gene lost 5 bases, with 7 bases spanning the gap. The germline V gene encodes CDR1 KGHSH and CDR2 LQKENI. The CDR3 contains 12 residues. CDR3 region: CASSPPWETQYF. The DNA for the CDR3 is TGTGCCAGCTCACCCCCTTGGGAGACCCAGTACTTC.

In its sample, this clonotype was seen many times. The rearrangement uses TRBV12-3 or TRBV12-4 and TRBJ1-1; D possibly corresponds to TRBD1 (6 bases). The CDR3 covers 13 residues. V shed 6 bases and J shed 4 bases, with 12 bases lying between them. The CDR3 DNA reads as TGTGCCAGCAGCTCACAGGGCCCCACTGAAGCTTTCTTT. This codes for CASSSQGPTEAFF.

This clonotype has a count of ten or more. This chain connects TRBV5-1 to TRBJ2-5, with D maybe TRBD1 (5 bases). The V gene's germline CDR1 is SGHRS and CDR2 YFSETQ. CDR3 length equals 15 residues. Trimming shortened V by 2 bases and J by 2 bases, and 13 bases separated the two germline ends. In DNA form, the CDR3 reads TGCGCCAGCAGCTTCTGGGGCGTCGGTCAAGAGACCCAGTACTTC. Translated: CASSFWGVGQETQYF. Combining the CDR3 with reference TRBV5-1 and TRBJ2-5 gives the whole variable domain KAGVTQTPRYLIKTRGQQVTLSCSPISGHRSVSWYQQTPGQGLQFLFEYFSETQRNKGNFPGRFSGRQFSNSRSEMNVSTLELGDSALYLCASSFWGVGQETQYFGPGTRLLVL.

This clonotype was observed a handful of times. The chain uses TRBV18 and TRBJ2-1; 9 nucleotides align to TRBD1. The J segment lost 7 bases and the V segment lost 3 bases, leaving 7 bases of the junction unmatched. The CDR3 is 15 amino acids. Germline V gene data show CDR1 as KGHSH and CDR2 as LQKENI. CDR3 nucleotides: TGTGCCAGCTCACCCGGACAGGGGATTCGGAATGAGCAGTTCTTC. Translating gives CASSPGQGIRNEQFF.

This clonotype occurred many times. The CDR3 loop reads CASSARSGANVLTF. The CDR3 nucleotides are TGTGCCAGCAGCGCCCGATCTGGGGCCAACGTCCTGACTTTC. This chain connects TRBV7-2 to TRBJ2-6, with D hard to call. Germline-derived CDR1 and CDR2 are SGHTA and FQGNSA. The CDR3 runs to 14 residues. Trimming pared 5 bases from V and 1 base from J, leaving 6 bases between.

This clonotype came up a few times. V gene TRBV6-2 or TRBV6-3 combines with J gene TRBJ1-1; D may be TRBD1 (6 bases). This CDR3 spans 14 amino acids. Trimming removed 0 bases from V and 5 bases from J, with 10 bases in between. Germline V gene sequence: CDR1 MNHEY, CDR2 SVGEGT. The CDR3 protein is CASSYSWGRTEAFF. The DNA for the CDR3 is TGTGCCAGCAGTTACTCATGGGGGCGGACTGAAGCTTTCTTT.

This clonotype was seen a few times. The chain combines TRBV11-2 with TRBJ2-7; the D gene could be TRBD1 or TRBD2 (5 bases each). The CDR3 runs 17 residues. Looked up from germline, CDR1 is SGHAT and CDR2 is FQNNGV. The germline V and J ends were trimmed by 5 bases and 2 bases, with 22 bases remaining between them. The CDR3 DNA sequence: TGTGCCAGCAGCCCTCATGGGGGACCTATCTTAACCTACGAGCAGTACTTC. Its protein is CASSPHGGPILTYEQYF.